The entry below gives a single T cell receptor beta chain sequence along with its context. Its matching antigen is unknown. The CDR3 sequence is 11 residues long. V gave up 3 bases and J gave up 1 base, with 1 base separating them. The V gene's germline CDR1 is DFQATT and CDR2 SNEGSKA (reference sequence). Repertoires were generated with immunoSEQ multiplex PCR, while TCRdb's copy carries only in-frame clones and drops some. This table holds tens of thousands of clones, roughly 86% found once. These data belong to a study of OX40 agonist ivuxolimab in advanced cancers. Study context: The patients received agonistic anti-OX40 (CD134) antibody ivuxolimab. Anti-PD-1, anti-PD-L1 or anti-CTLA-4 therapy given earlier was allowed, and 40% had some. Study-level results: A proportion of nonresponders additionally exhibited low normalized T-cell clonal expansion. Expanded clones were, on average, more numerous among CD8+ T cells than CD4+.

The clonotype comes from an adult with an advanced solid tumor such as melanoma, head and neck, liver or kidney cancer. The gene calls are TRBV20-1 and TRBJ2-1, with D unclear. Sample: CD4+ or CD8+ T cells sorted from blood, taken in a trial of the OX40 agonist ivuxolimab. The CDR3 nucleotides are TGCAGTGCTAGGTCCTACAATGAGCAGTTCTTC. It specifies CSARSYNEQFF.